The rows below give T cell receptor beta chains drawn from one sample of a study of blood T cells in healthy people across ages. A single record per CDR3 protein comes from TCRdb applying MiXCR to the 5' RACE reads. Of roughly 640,000 distinct CDR3 sequences listed, about 30% are singletons. Material: blood. These TCRs come from a woman of 80 years or more in good health. Both conserved end residues are part of each CDR3. The D gene is left open where the match is weak. The size of a clone is reported for some rows only, either as once, few or many, or as a class for expanded clones.

>TRBV7-2|many|TRBJ2-7|TRBD2
TGTGCCAGCAGCCGTAGCGGGGGGGACTCCTACGAGCAGTACTTC
CASSRSGGDSYEQYF
>TRBV6-6|few|TRBJ2-7|TRBD1
TGTGCCAGCAGCGGACAGGGCGGATTTACGACCTACGAGCAGTACTTC
CASSGQGGFTTYEQYF
>TRBV9|.|TRBJ2-2|.
TGTGCCAGCAGCGCAGCGAGTGACCCGAACACCGGGGAGCTGTTTTTT
CASSAASDPNTGELFF
>TRBV7-3|many|TRBJ1-6|TRBD1
TGTGCCAGCAGCTTAAGTGCAGGGGGCGAGGCACCCCTCCACTTT
CASSLSAGGEAPLHF
>TRBV10-3|few|TRBJ2-2|TRBD2
TGTGCCATCAGTGAAAAGCTAGCGGGGGACTCCACCGGGGAGCTGTTTTTT
CAISEKLAGDSTGELFF
>TRBV3-1|many|TRBJ2-7|.
TGTGCCAGCAGCCAAGTCTCGGCAATTCACTACGAGCAGTACTTC
CASSQVSAIHYEQYF
>TRBV2|many|TRBJ2-7|TRBD2
TGTGCCAGCGGAGCAGCGGGGGGGCGCGGGGAGCAGTACTTC
CASGAAGGRGEQYF
>TRBV7-2|few|TRBJ2-5|.
TGTGCCAGCAGCTCCCCCGGCGGTAGGCTGGGGGAGACCCAGTACTTC
CASSSPGGRLGETQYF
>TRBV6-5|.|TRBJ1-5|TRBD1
TGTGCCAGCAGTTTCGCAGGGGGCGGTCAGCCCCAGCATTTT
CASSFAGGGQPQHF
>TRBV15|few|TRBJ1-2|TRBD1
TGTGCCACCAGCAAATTAGACAGGGGGTCTGTCTACACCTTC
CATSKLDRGSVYTF
>TRBV7-2|.|TRBJ2-4|TRBD2
TGTGCCAGCAGCTCCGCTAGCGGGGGGGGGGGGAAGCAGTACTTC
CASSSASGGGGKQYF
>TRBV5-1|few|TRBJ2-7|.
TGCGCCAGCAGCAACATCTACGAGCAGTACTTC
CASSNIYEQYF
>TRBV30|.|TRBJ1-2|TRBD1
TGTGCCTGGAGGGTTGGACAGGGGGTTGGCTACACCTTC
CAWRVGQGVGYTF
>TRBV7-2|many|TRBJ2-5|TRBD1
TGTGCCAGCAGCCTTGGACAGGAGCAGACCCAGTACTTC
CASSLGQEQTQYF
>TRBV7-2|.|TRBJ2-3|.
TGTGCCAGCAGCCCCGGAACTATAGGCACAGATACGCAGTATTTT
CASSPGTIGTDTQYF
>TRBV28|.|TRBJ2-6|.
TGTGCCAGCAGTAAGGGGCCCCTCTCTGGGGCCAACGTCCTGACTTTC
CASSKGPLSGANVLTF
>TRBV5-6|many|TRBJ1-4|.
TGTGCCAGCAGTGTACGAGGGCCCATGACTAATGAAAAACTGTTTTTT
CASSVRGPMTNEKLFF
>TRBV6-6|once|TRBJ2-4|TRBD1
TGTGCCAGCAGTTTATTACCGGGACAGGGTACAAACATTCAGTACTTC
CASSLLPGQGTNIQYF
>TRBV7-6|many|TRBJ2-3|.
TGTGCCAGCAGCTCCCTAAGCACAGATACGCAGTATTTT
CASSSLSTDTQYF
>TRBV6-1|few|TRBJ2-1|.
TGTGCCAGCAGTGAGGAAGGACAAGGCCCTATCAGGTTCTTC
CASSEEGQGPIRFF
>TRBV14|.|TRBJ2-3|.
TGTGCCAGCAGCCAGGGGGAACAGAGACCGCAGGCAGATACGCAGTATTTT
CASSQGEQRPQADTQYF
>TRBV6-5|many|TRBJ2-6|.
TGTGCCAGCAGGCGGACTGGGGCCAACGTCCTGACTTTC
CASRRTGANVLTF
>TRBV20-1|.|TRBJ2-1|.
TGCAGTGCTCTCGCCCCAAACCTCAATGAGCAGTTCTTC
CSALAPNLNEQFF
>TRBV6-6|few|TRBJ1-4|TRBD1
TGTGCCAGCAGTGCGGACAGGGGATGGGCTGAAAAACTGTTTTTT
CASSADRGWAEKLFF
>TRBV7-8|many|TRBJ2-5|TRBD2
TGTGCCAGCAGCCCATGGGGGTCTATGGGACTAGCGGGGGCCGGGGAGACCCAGTACTTC
CASSPWGSMGLAGAGETQYF
>TRBV18|.|TRBJ1-5|TRBD1
TGTGCCAGCTCTCCTCTGGGACAGGGGGCGCGGGATCAGCCCCAGCATTTT
CASSPLGQGARDQPQHF
>TRBV12-3/TRBV12-4|.|TRBJ2-3|TRBD2
TGTGCCAGCAGTTTAAGGGCGGGGGGGAACACAGATACGCAGTATTTT
CASSLRAGGNTDTQYF
>TRBV5-1|.|TRBJ2-7|.
TGCGCCAGCAGCTTGGCCTCTGATCGGAACTACGAGCAGTACTTC
CASSLASDRNYEQYF
>TRBV7-8|many|TRBJ2-4|.
TGTGCCAGCAGCTTAGTGGACATAGCCAAAAACATTCAGTACTTC
CASSLVDIAKNIQYF
>TRBV29-1|.|TRBJ1-2|.
TGCAGCGTTGATGGGCAGGGTGAAGGCTACACCTTC
CSVDGQGEGYTF
>TRBV20-1|.|TRBJ1-1|.
TGCAGTGCTAGAGATGGGGGTCCGGGGGAAGCTTTCTTT
CSARDGGPGEAFF
>TRBV5-5|many|TRBJ2-5|TRBD1
TGTGCCAGCAGCTCGAACGCGGGGACAGGGATTGGAGAGACCCAGTACTTC
CASSSNAGTGIGETQYF
>TRBV19|few|TRBJ2-1|.
TGTGCCAGTAGTCGCACAGGGACCGAGCAGTTCTTC
CASSRTGTEQFF
>TRBV6-5|many|TRBJ2-5|TRBD2
TGTGCCAGCAGTTACGGAGGAGCGGGGGTAAGGGAGACCCAGTACTTC
CASSYGGAGVRETQYF
>TRBV7-2|many|TRBJ2-3|.
TGTGCCAGCAGCTTAGCTGGACTCGCTCTATCGGATACGCAGTATTTT
CASSLAGLALSDTQYF
>TRBV5-8|few|TRBJ1-5|.
TGTGCCAGCAGCATCGGACTCTATAGCAATCAGCCCCAGCATTTT
CASSIGLYSNQPQHF
>TRBV3-1|many|TRBJ2-5|.
TGTACCAGCAGCCAAGAATGGACCGAAGAGACCCAGTACTTC
CTSSQEWTEETQYF
>TRBV29-1|many|TRBJ1-4|.
TGCAGCGTTGCCCCGACAGGTAGCCTCGAAAAACTGTTTTTT
CSVAPTGSLEKLFF
>TRBV7-2|.|TRBJ2-3|.
TGTGCCAGCACCGCACACCCGGGCGGGGGCACAGATACGCAGTATTTT
CASTAHPGGGTDTQYF
>TRBV10-3|.|TRBJ2-5|.
TGTGCCATCAGTGGGGACACCCAAGAGACCCAGTACTTC
CAISGDTQETQYF
>TRBV6-1|.|TRBJ2-7|TRBD1
TGTGCCAGCAGAACAACAGGGGTTTTAAACGAGCAGTACTTC
CASRTTGVLNEQYF
>TRBV20-1|many|TRBJ2-1|.
TGCAGTGCTAGTATACAGAGACTAAGTTCCAATGAGCAGTTCTTC
CSASIQRLSSNEQFF
>TRBV18|few|TRBJ2-3|TRBD1
TGTGCCAGCTCACGAGATAGACAGGGGGCTTCAGATACGCAGTATTTT
CASSRDRQGASDTQYF
>TRBV30|.|TRBJ1-6|TRBD1
TGTGCCTGGAGTACAGGGGGGCAGAATTCACCCCTCCACTTT
CAWSTGGQNSPLHF
>TRBV11-2|.|TRBJ2-2|.
TGTGCCAGCAGCTTAAGCCCCCCTGGAGGGTCCCTTCCCCCAATCGCGAACACCGGGGAGCTGTTTTTT
CASSLSPPGGSLPPIANTGELFF
>TRBV6-2/TRBV6-3|.|TRBJ1-1|.
TGTGCCAGCAAAACGGTGAACACTGAAGCTTTCTTT
CASKTVNTEAFF
>TRBV30|few|TRBJ2-5|TRBD1
TGTGCCTGGAGTTCCGGGGACAGGGGGCGGGAGACCCAGTACTTC
CAWSSGDRGRETQYF
>TRBV20-1|.|TRBJ2-2|TRBD1
TGCAGTGCTAGAGATCTCTACCCGGACAGGATAGAGAACACCGGGGAGCTGTTTTTT
CSARDLYPDRIENTGELFF
>TRBV25-1|many|TRBJ2-1|TRBD1
TGTGCCAGCAGTGACAGGCACAGGGGGCTATACAATGAGCAGTTCTTC
CASSDRHRGLYNEQFF
>TRBV5-1|many|TRBJ2-4|TRBD2
TGCGCCAGCAGCTTGAATATGGTGGGGAGGGCCTCCCAGTACTTC
CASSLNMVGRASQYF
>TRBV6-5|many|TRBJ2-7|.
TGTGCCAGCAGACTGACAAGGAGCTCCTACGAGCAGTACTTC
CASRLTRSSYEQYF
>TRBV30|few|TRBJ1-1|.
TGTGCCTGGAGTGTAACCGGGGCAGCTTTCTTT
CAWSVTGAAFF
>TRBV5-5|.|TRBJ2-1|TRBD1
TGTGCCAGCAGCCCCAGACAGGGTTTCAATGTGCAGTTCTTC
CASSPRQGFNVQFF
>TRBV5-1|.|TRBJ2-7|TRBD1
TGCGCCAGCAGGATGGACAGGAACTACGAGCAGTACTTC
CASRMDRNYEQYF
>TRBV29-1|.|TRBJ1-3|.
TGCAGCGTGGGGGAGAGGGCGACAGGAAACACCATATATTTT
CSVGERATGNTIYF
>TRBV6-1|many|TRBJ2-6|.
TGTGCCAGCAGCCCACGCCCTGGGGCCAACGTCCTGACTTTC
CASSPRPGANVLTF
>TRBV5-1|few|TRBJ1-2|.
TGCGCCAGCAGCTGGGATGGGCAACGTAACTATGGCTACACCTTC
CASSWDGQRNYGYTF
>TRBV5-1|few|TRBJ2-1|TRBD1
TGCGCCAGCAGCTGTGAGACAGGGGGCAATGAGCAGTTCTTC
CASSCETGGNEQFF
>TRBV7-2|.|TRBJ1-5|.
TGTGCCAGCAGCACAGGGCTGCCATCTCAGCCCCAGCATTTT
CASSTGLPSQPQHF